The T cell receptor (beta chain) described here comes from a study of T cell responses to AZD1222 COVID-19 vaccine. Some clones are missing from TCRdb's copy, which holds only in-frame ones; the method was immunoSEQ multiplex PCR. The sample has roughly 150,000 clones; less than 90% are singletons. The CDR3 length is 14 residues. V lost 5 bases, J lost 8 bases, and 18 bases lay in between. Germline V gene lookup returns CDR1 MNHEY and CDR2 SMNVEV (reference sequence). This specimen was peripheral blood, taken after recovery from COVID-19. This TCR derives from an adult who had recovered from COVID-19. This chain uses TRBV27 with TRBJ1-2; no clear D gene. CDR3 nucleotide sequence: TGTGCCAGCAGTCCCCAGACACCCACGGGGGGCTACACCTTC. Residues: CASSPQTPTGGYTF.